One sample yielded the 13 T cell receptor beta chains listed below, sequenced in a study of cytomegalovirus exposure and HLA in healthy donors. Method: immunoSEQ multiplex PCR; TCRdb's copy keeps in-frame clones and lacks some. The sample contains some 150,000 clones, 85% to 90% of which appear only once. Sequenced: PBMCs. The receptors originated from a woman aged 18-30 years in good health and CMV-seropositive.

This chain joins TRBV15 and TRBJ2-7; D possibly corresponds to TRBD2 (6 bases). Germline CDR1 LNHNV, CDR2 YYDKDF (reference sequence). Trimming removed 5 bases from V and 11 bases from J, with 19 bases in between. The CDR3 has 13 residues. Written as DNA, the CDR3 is TGTGCCACCAGCGGTAAATTGGGAGGTCTGGAGTACTTC. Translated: CATSGKLGGLEYF.

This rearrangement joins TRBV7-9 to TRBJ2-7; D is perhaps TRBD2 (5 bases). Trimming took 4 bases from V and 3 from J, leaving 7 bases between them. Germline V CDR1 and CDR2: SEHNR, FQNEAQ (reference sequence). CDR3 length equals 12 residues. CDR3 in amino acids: CASSSAGYEQYF. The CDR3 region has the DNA TGTGCCAGCAGCTCCGCGGGCTACGAGCAGTACTTC.

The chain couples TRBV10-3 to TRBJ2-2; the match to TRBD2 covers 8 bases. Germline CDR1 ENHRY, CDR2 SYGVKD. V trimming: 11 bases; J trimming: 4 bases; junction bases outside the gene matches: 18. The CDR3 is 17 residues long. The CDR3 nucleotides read TGTGCCTCCGCGGGGCTAGCGGGTCTCGTCGCCACCGGGGAGCTGTTTTTT. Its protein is CASAGLAGLVATGELFF.

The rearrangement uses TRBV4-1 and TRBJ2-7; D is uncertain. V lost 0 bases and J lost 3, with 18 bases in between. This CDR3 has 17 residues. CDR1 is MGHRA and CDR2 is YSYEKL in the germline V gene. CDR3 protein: CASSQDARSRPYYEQYF. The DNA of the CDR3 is TGCGCCAGCAGCCAAGATGCCCGGTCGAGGCCCTACTACGAGCAGTACTTC.

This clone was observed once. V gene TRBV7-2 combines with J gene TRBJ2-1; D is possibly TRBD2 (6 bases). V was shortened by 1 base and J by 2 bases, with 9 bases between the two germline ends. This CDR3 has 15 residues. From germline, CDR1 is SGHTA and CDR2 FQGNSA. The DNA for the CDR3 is TGTGCCAGCAGCTTAGATCGCGGGACCTACAATGAGCAGTTCTTC. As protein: CASSLDRGTYNEQFF.

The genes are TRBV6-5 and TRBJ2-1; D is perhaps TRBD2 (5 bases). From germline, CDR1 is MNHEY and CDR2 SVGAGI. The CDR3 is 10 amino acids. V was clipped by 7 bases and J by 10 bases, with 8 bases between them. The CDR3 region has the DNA TGTGCCAGCAACCAGCGGGAGCAGTTCTTC. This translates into CASNQREQFF.

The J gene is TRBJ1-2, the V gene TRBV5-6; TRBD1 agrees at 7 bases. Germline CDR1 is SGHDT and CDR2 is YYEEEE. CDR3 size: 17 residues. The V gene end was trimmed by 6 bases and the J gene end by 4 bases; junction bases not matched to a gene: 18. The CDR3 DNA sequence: TGTGCCAGCAAAACCCCGTCGTTTAGGGGGCAGGGCTATGGCTACACCTTC. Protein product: CASKTPSFRGQGYGYTF. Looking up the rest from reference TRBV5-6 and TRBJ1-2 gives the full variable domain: DAGVTQSPTHLIKTRGQQVTLRCSPKSGHDTVSWYQQALGQGPQFIFQYYEEEERQRGNFPDRFSGHQFPNYSSELNVNALLLGDSALYLCASKTPSFRGQGYGYTFGSGTRLTVV.

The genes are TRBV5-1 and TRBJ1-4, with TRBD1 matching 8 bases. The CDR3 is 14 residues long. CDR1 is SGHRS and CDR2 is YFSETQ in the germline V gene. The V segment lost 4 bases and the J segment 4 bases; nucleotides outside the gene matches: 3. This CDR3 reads CASSPDRGNEKLFF. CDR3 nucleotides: TGCGCCAGCAGCCCCGACAGGGGTAATGAAAAACTGTTTTTT.

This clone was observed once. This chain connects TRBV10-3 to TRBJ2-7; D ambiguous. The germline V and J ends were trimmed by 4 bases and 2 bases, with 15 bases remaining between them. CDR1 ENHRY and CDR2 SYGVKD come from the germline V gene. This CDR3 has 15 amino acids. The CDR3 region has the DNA TGTGCCATCAGTGCGTCCCGAGCCCCAACCTACGAGCAGTACTTC. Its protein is CAISASRAPTYEQYF.

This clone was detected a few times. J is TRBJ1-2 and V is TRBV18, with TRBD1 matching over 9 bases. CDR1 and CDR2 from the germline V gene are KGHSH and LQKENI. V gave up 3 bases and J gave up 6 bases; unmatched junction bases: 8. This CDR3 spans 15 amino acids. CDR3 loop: CASSPPGQGTHGYTF. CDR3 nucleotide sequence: TGTGCCAGCTCACCCCCGGGACAGGGCACCCATGGCTACACCTTC.

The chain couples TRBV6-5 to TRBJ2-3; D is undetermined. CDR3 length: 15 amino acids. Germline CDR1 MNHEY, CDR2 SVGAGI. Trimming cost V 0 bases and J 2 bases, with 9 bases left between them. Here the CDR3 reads CASSYSGSSTDTQYF. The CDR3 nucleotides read TGTGCCAGCAGTTACTCTGGCAGTTCCACAGATACGCAGTATTTT.

The CDR3 loop is CASSYPYDRGGQPQHF. The CDR3 DNA follows: TGTGCCAGCAGTTACCCCTACGACAGGGGTGGACAGCCCCAGCATTTT. The chain links TRBV6-5 to TRBJ1-5, with TRBD1 matching 8 bases. This CDR3 is built from 16 residues. Losses at the gene ends were 2 bases for V and 7 bases for J; bases not matched to a gene: 10. The germline V gene encodes CDR1 MNHEY and CDR2 SVGAGI.

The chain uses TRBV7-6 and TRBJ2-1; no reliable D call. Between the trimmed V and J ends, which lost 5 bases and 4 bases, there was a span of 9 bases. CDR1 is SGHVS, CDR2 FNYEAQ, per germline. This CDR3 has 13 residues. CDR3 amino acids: CASSPNTYNEQFF. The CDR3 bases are TGTGCCAGCAGCCCAAATACATACAATGAGCAGTTCTTC.